This T cell receptor beta chain derives from a study of T-cell memory formation after mild COVID-19. Across the whole study: For the most part, TCR clusters were specific to one donor. General study points: Most CD4+ clones that shrank were in CM and EM, while CD8+ ones turned up in EMRA.

Germline V gene lookup returns CDR1 MGHRA and CDR2 YSYEKL. This CDR3 contains 14 residues. The germline V and J ends were trimmed by 1 base and 4 bases, with 8 bases remaining between them. The TCR alpha and TCR beta cDNA libraries, bearing sample barcodes and UMIs, were generated by 5'RACE using constant-segment primers. Using its own MiXCR run on the 5' RACE reads, TCRdb lists one record per CDR3 protein. The table lists 300,000 to 400,000 distinct CDR3 sequences, 12% to 15% of them singletons. In its sample, this clonotype was seen a few times. Its target is not known. This receptor was taken from a young man who had mild COVID-19 (a few samples of this study predate the infection). Cell type and time point are not known. The sample comprised PBMCs or a T cell subset sorted from them (not recorded which). The chain links TRBV4-1 to TRBJ1-5; D gene ambiguous. CDR3 amino acids: CASSQGRQNQPQHF. The CDR3, as DNA: TGCGCCAGCAGCCAAGGTCGTCAGAATCAGCCCCAGCATTTT.